These 27 T cell receptor beta chains were sequenced from one sample in a study of blood T cell repertoires in COVID-19. The table came from immunoSEQ multiplex PCR; TCRdb's copy has only in-frame clones and leaves some out. In the table there are about 250,000 clones, approximately 86% of which are singletons. The sequencing sample was made of PBMCs or T cells enriched from blood (not recorded which). The origin of the receptors is a woman between 45 and 60 years old who had recovered from COVID-19.

The genes are TRBV29-1 and TRBJ2-3, with 9 bases fitting TRBD2. This CDR3 region has 14 residues. V lost 6 bases and J lost 1; bases outside the gene matches: 5. From germline, CDR1 is SQVTM and CDR2 ANQGSEA. In DNA form, the CDR3 reads TGCAGCGTCGACGTAGCGGGAGGCACAGATACGCAGTATTTT. It is translated as CSVDVAGGTDTQYF.

The chain employs TRBV6-2 or TRBV6-3 and TRBJ2-7; TRBD1 aligns across 7 bases. Trimming took 6 bases from V and 5 from J; bases not matched to a gene: 10. Germline loops: CDR1 MNHEY, CDR2 SVGEGT. There are 14 residues in the CDR3. This chain's CDR3 is CASSSRDRQDEQYF. CDR3 in DNA: TGTGCCAGCAGCTCCCGGGACAGACAGGACGAGCAGTACTTC.

The V gene is TRBV4-1, the J gene TRBJ1-1; no clear D. The CDR3 length is 14 residues. Germline lookup yields CDR1 MGHRA and CDR2 YSYEKL. Trimming stripped 5 bases from V and 1 base from J, with 11 bases between. Written as DNA, the CDR3 is TGCGCCAGCAGCGGAAGAACAGCGAACACTGAAGCTTTCTTT. This translates into CASSGRTANTEAFF.

The chain employs TRBV4-2 and TRBJ2-7; tentative D call: TRBD1 (6 bases). V lost 3 bases and J 2 bases, leaving 17 bases between the germline ends. The CDR3 is 16 residues long. The germline CDR1 and CDR2 sequences are LGHNA and YNFKEQ. CDR3 coding DNA: TGTGCCAGCAGCCACGGCCCAGGGGCGAGACCCTACGAGCAGTACTTC. Amino acid sequence: CASSHGPGARPYEQYF.

The genes are TRBV30 and TRBJ1-1; possibly TRBD1 for D (5 bases). The CDR3 contains 11 residues. V was clipped by 8 bases and J by 3 bases, with 10 bases between them. CDR1 and CDR2 (germline): GTSNPN, SVGIG (reference sequence). CDR3 protein: CAHGGDTEAFF. CDR3 nucleotides: TGTGCCCACGGAGGGGACACTGAAGCTTTCTTT.

V is TRBV9 and J is TRBJ1-4; the D gene is possibly TRBD1 (5 bases). The V gene's germline CDR1 is SGDLS and CDR2 YYNGEE. Trimming removed 3 bases at V and 0 bases at J, with 12 bases between. This CDR3 comprises 16 residues. The CDR3 nucleotides read TGTGCCAGCAGCGCCGGCGGGGGACCAACTAATGAAAAACTGTTTTTT. It specifies CASSAGGGPTNEKLFF.

The chain is built from TRBV2 and TRBJ2-7, with D possibly TRBD2 on 5 matching bases. CDR3 length: 15 residues. The germline V gene encodes CDR1 SNHLY and CDR2 FYNNEI. Trimming shortened V by 6 bases and J by 6 bases, and 21 bases separated the two germline ends. The CDR3 sequence is CASSVAPGILGEQYF. In DNA form, the CDR3 reads TGTGCCAGCAGCGTAGCCCCGGGAATTCTTGGCGAGCAGTACTTC.

This clone was seen just once. The rearrangement joins TRBV5-1 to TRBJ2-2; TRBD1 matches 8 bases. The germline V gene encodes CDR1 SGHRS and CDR2 YFSETQ. The CDR3 spans 13 residues. With V trimmed by 4 bases and J by 7 bases, 3 bases remained unmatched. CDR3: CASSRTGGGELFF. The CDR3 DNA follows: TGCGCCAGCAGCCGCACAGGGGGCGGGGAGCTGTTTTTT. Complete variable domain (other parts from reference TRBV5-1 and TRBJ2-2): KAGVTQTPRYLIKTRGQQVTLSCSPISGHRSVSWYQQTPGQGLQFLFEYFSETQRNKGNFPGRFSGRQFSNSRSEMNVSTLELGDSALYLCASSRTGGGELFFGEGSRLTVL.

This chain links TRBV28 with TRBJ2-1, with D maybe TRBD2 (5 bases). Germline values: CDR1 MDHEN, CDR2 SYDVKM. Between the trimmed V and J ends, which lost 5 bases and 2 bases, there was a span of 10 bases. This CDR3 spans 14 amino acids. The CDR3 here is CASSGLAPYNEQFF. CDR3 in DNA: TGTGCCAGCAGTGGGCTAGCTCCCTACAATGAGCAGTTCTTC.

The chain uses TRBV6-5 and TRBJ2-7; tentatively, D is TRBD2 (6 bases). Trimming cost V 10 bases and J 3 bases, with 19 bases left between them. The CDR3 loop spans 14 amino acids. The germline CDR1 and CDR2 sequences are MNHEY and SVGAGI. CDR3 sequence reads: CATHGWAGYYEQYF. The CDR3 nucleotides are TGTGCCACGCACGGGTGGGCGGGATACTACGAGCAGTACTTC.

The chain uses TRBV4-2 and TRBJ2-6, with 10 bases identical to TRBD2. Germline V gene lookup returns CDR1 LGHNA and CDR2 YNFKEQ. J was trimmed by 0 bases and V by 1 base; bases with no gene match: 6. The CDR3 is made up of 19 amino acids. CDR3 DNA: TGTGCCAGCAGCCAAGGGACTAGCGGCCTCGGCTCTGGGGCCAACGTCCTGACTTTC. Its protein is CASSQGTSGLGSGANVLTF.

The genes are TRBV7-3 and TRBJ2-1; 7 bases match TRBD1. Germline CDR1 SGHTA, CDR2 FQGTGA. The CDR3 is 14 residues long. After removal of 5 bases from V and 6 bases from J, the junction contained 7 bases not matched to a gene. The CDR3 spells CASSLGQDFNEQFF. The CDR3 bases are TGTGCCAGCAGCCTTGGACAGGATTTCAATGAGCAGTTCTTC.

This clone was observed at least ten times. The chain employs TRBV5-5 and TRBJ1-1; D is uncertain. Deletions cut 4 bases from V and 1 base from J, with 14 bases between. This CDR3 has 15 amino acids. CDR1 is SGHKS, CDR2 YYEKEE, per germline (reference sequence). The CDR3 region is CASSIENQRNTEAFF. CDR3 coding DNA: TGTGCCAGCAGCATAGAGAACCAACGGAACACTGAAGCTTTCTTT.

This clone was seen a few times. CDR3 region: CASSEQGGNTIYF. In DNA form, the CDR3 reads TGTGCCAGCAGTGAACAGGGAGGAAACACCATATATTTT. The chain links TRBV6-1 to TRBJ1-3; D may be TRBD1 (5 bases). CDR1 MNHNS and CDR2 SASEGT come from the germline V gene. The CDR3 spans 13 residues. Trimming took 2 bases from V and 4 from J, leaving 6 bases between them.

The rearrangement uses TRBV6-4 and TRBJ1-5; no clear D gene. This CDR3 contains 13 residues. Trimming took off 9 bases at V and 2 bases at J, with 11 bases between the two ends. CDR1 MRHNA and CDR2 SNTAGT come from the germline V gene. The CDR3 region has the DNA TGTGCCAGAACGTGCACTTGCAATCAGCCCCAGCATTTT. Its translation: CARTCTCNQPQHF.

The chain recombines TRBV5-4 with TRBJ2-7; 7 bases line up with TRBD2. V shed 0 bases, J shed 6 bases, and the junction held 6 bases outside the gene matches. The CDR3 contains 14 residues. From germline, CDR1 is SGHNT and CDR2 YYREEE (reference sequence). The CDR3 nucleotides are TGTGCCAGCAGCTTGGGGGCTGCTAGCGGCGAGCAGTACTTC. Its translation: CASSLGAASGEQYF.

The chain carries TRBV5-6 and TRBJ1-2; D is undetermined. Germline CDR1 SGHDT, CDR2 YYEEEE. The CDR3 is made up of 13 amino acids. V lost 4 bases to trimming and J lost 4 bases, with 11 bases between them. CDR3 sequence reads: CASSPPTPYGYTF. The DNA of the CDR3 is TGTGCCAGCAGCCCGCCTACGCCCTATGGCTACACCTTC.

V is TRBV6-5 and J is TRBJ1-1; the match to TRBD1 covers 7 bases. The CDR3 has 11 amino acids. Germline V gene lookup returns CDR1 MNHEY and CDR2 SVGAGI. Germline trimming cut 6 bases from V and 11 bases from J; bases unmatched to any gene: 6. Here the CDR3 DNA reads TGTGCCAGCAGCCGACAGGGACCGGCTTTCTTT. It translates to CASSRQGPAFF.

The V gene is TRBV3-1 (or the pseudogene TRBV3-2), the J gene TRBJ2-5, with 8 bases matching TRBD2. The V gene's germline CDR1 is LGHDT and CDR2 YNNKEL (reference sequence). The length of the CDR3 is 18 residues. With V trimmed by 4 bases and J by 2 bases, 15 bases remained unmatched. CDR3 DNA sequence: TGTGCCAGCAGCCCCACGATAGCCATAGCGGGGATACAAGAGACCCAGTACTTC. It specifies CASSPTIAIAGIQETQYF.

The gene calls are TRBV7-9 and TRBJ2-7; 7 nucleotides line up with TRBD1. CDR1 is SEHNR and CDR2 is FQNEAQ in the germline V gene (reference sequence). The CDR3 extends over 15 amino acids. The junction had 5 bases not matched to a gene; V was cut back by 1 base and J by 2 bases. This CDR3 is CASSLVSGTAYEQYF. The CDR3 nucleotides are TGTGCCAGCAGCTTAGTTTCCGGGACAGCCTACGAGCAGTACTTC.

This chain joins TRBV9 and TRBJ2-2; a weak D match, TRBD2 (6 bases). V lost 3 bases to trimming and J lost 2 bases, with 8 bases between them. Per germline, CDR1 SGDLS and CDR2 YYNGEE. This CDR3 region has 14 residues. The CDR3 sequence: CASSDSGNTGELFF. In DNA form, the CDR3 reads TGTGCCAGCAGCGATAGCGGAAACACCGGGGAGCTGTTTTTT.

This chain connects TRBV5-4 to TRBJ2-2, with D maybe TRBD2 (5 bases). The CDR3 covers 13 residues. Germline values: CDR1 SGHNT, CDR2 YYREEE (reference sequence). Between the trimmed V and J ends, which lost 3 bases and 5 bases, there was a span of 8 bases. The CDR3 sequence: CASSSGITGELFF. Here the CDR3 DNA reads TGTGCCAGCAGCTCCGGGATAACCGGGGAGCTGTTTTTT.

The chain couples TRBV28 to TRBJ2-1; D possibly corresponds to TRBD2 (6 bases). CDR3 size: 14 residues. Trimming cost V 7 bases and J 8 bases, with 18 bases left between them. CDR1 and CDR2 from the germline V gene are MDHEN and SYDVKM. CDR3 protein: CASIGTPGLDEQFF. The CDR3 coding sequence is TGTGCCAGCATCGGGACTCCCGGTTTGGATGAGCAGTTCTTC.

The chain uses TRBV7-3 and TRBJ2-1, with 7 bases that match TRBD2. This CDR3 is 14 amino acids long. Germline CDR1 is SGHTA and CDR2 is FQGTGA. V was pared by 5 bases and J by 9 bases, with 10 bases of the junction left unmatched. This CDR3 is CASSPGLSGSEQFF. The CDR3 DNA is TGTGCCAGCAGCCCGGGACTATCGGGGAGTGAGCAGTTCTTC.

The rearrangement links TRBV7-3 to TRBJ2-5, with 8 bases identical to TRBD2. Germline CDR1 reads SGHTA; CDR2 reads FQGTGA. Unmatched junction bases numbered 4, after V lost 5 bases and J lost 2 bases. This CDR3 spans 14 amino acids. DNA for the CDR3: TGTGCCAGCAGCCGGGGGGGCCCACAAGAGACCCAGTACTTC. Translating it yields CASSRGGPQETQYF.

The rearrangement joins TRBV19 to TRBJ2-1, with 10 bases fitting TRBD1. This CDR3 comprises 17 residues. Unmatched junction bases numbered 9, after V lost 2 bases and J lost 5 bases. Germline V lookup: CDR1 LNHDA, CDR2 SQIVND (reference sequence). The CDR3, as DNA: TGTGCCAGTAGTATATCACCGTGGGACAGGGGACACAATGAGCAGTTCTTC. Its translation: CASSISPWDRGHNEQFF.

This rearrangement joins TRBV28 to TRBJ1-5; D may be TRBD1 (5 bases). The V gene lost 6 bases and the J gene lost 6 bases, with 18 bases spanning the gap. The V gene's germline CDR1 is MDHEN and CDR2 SYDVKM. This CDR3 is built from 15 residues. Here the CDR3 reads CASSGGDQVGQPQHF. The CDR3 DNA follows: TGTGCCAGCAGCGGCGGGGACCAGGTTGGTCAGCCCCAGCATTTT.